This T cell receptor (beta chain) originates from a study of T cell changes during pregnancy in multiple sclerosis. Germline CDR1 SGHRS, CDR2 YFSETQ. The length of the CDR3 is 15 residues. After removal of 5 bases from V and 2 bases from J, the junction contained 3 bases not matched to a gene. Measured with immunoSEQ multiplex PCR; TCRdb has only the in-frame clones, and not every one. The top ten clones hold over 0.95% of a sample with 80,000 to 95,000 clones, roughly 95% of them seen once. Sequenced material: peripheral blood, taken in the second trimester of pregnancy. The rearrangement uses TRBV5-1 and TRBJ2-6; 8 bases fit TRBD1. The sequence was obtained from a female donor with multiple sclerosis, enrolled in a pregnancy study. CDR3 DNA: TGCGCCAGCAGTCGGACAGGGCCTGGGGCCAACGTCCTGACTTTC. It encodes CASSRTGPGANVLTF.